The entry that follows covers one T cell receptor (beta chain) sequence. The antigen remains undetermined. Trimming removed 8 bases from V and 8 bases from J, with 7 bases in between. Germline loops: CDR1 DFQATT, CDR2 SNEGSKA (reference sequence). The CDR3 extends over 9 amino acids. This sample stems from a study of monozygotic twins with cystic fibrosis. Whole-study findings and limits: In this small cohort, shared CDR3 numbers showed no association with age, concordance or disease severity. Monozygotic CF twin pairs shared significantly more nucleotide-identical clonotypes than unrelated CF individuals did.

TCRdb's copy holds only in-frame clones and misses some; the assay was immunoSEQ multiplex PCR. The sample contains fewer than 30,000 clones, roughly nine tenths of which appear only once. Sequencing was carried out using blood. The clonotype was recovered from a girl aged 2-10 years with cystic fibrosis. This chain links TRBV20-1 with TRBJ2-1; D gene unclear. CDR3 loop: CSPSHEQFF. In DNA form, the CDR3 reads TGCAGTCCCTCCCATGAGCAGTTCTTC.